This T cell receptor (beta chain) was sequenced during a study of T cell responses to AZD1222 COVID-19 vaccine. Study-level results: With dominance at 160-218 and 743-854, vaccine-associated CD4 TCRs spanned spike. Baseline testing showed seropositivity in only a handful of AZD1222 recipients. Spike-specific TCR repertoires showed rising breadth and depth after two AZD1222 doses.

The method was immunoSEQ multiplex PCR; TCRdb's version includes in-frame clones alone and lacks a portion of them. The table records 80,000 or so clones, 90% of them present only once. Note on this clone: What it binds is unknown.

From germline, CDR1 is SGHDN and CDR2 FVKESK. The CDR3 length is 15 residues. J gave up 9 bases and V 3 bases, and 6 bases lay outside the gene matches. The starting material was peripheral blood, obtained on day 0 of AZD1222 vaccination. This sequence joins TRBV14 and TRBJ1-6; 9 bases map to TRBD1. The source is an adult in good health. CDR3 residues: CASSHNRGQSSPLHF. CDR3 coding DNA: TGTGCCAGCAGCCATAACAGGGGGCAAAGTTCACCCCTCCACTTT.